This T cell receptor (beta chain) stems from a study of human T cells and chemical hapten exposure. The time point here: pre-sensitization, week 0. Treatment specified: therapeutic diphenylcyclopropenone sensitization with weekly scalp DPC. Trimming at V came to 5 bases and at J to 5 bases, leaving 8 bases not matched to a gene. Germline lookup yields CDR1 SGHTA and CDR2 FQGNSA. This CDR3 has 15 residues. TCRdb recomputed calls from the RACE reads with MiXCR, one row per CDR3 protein. The sample carries some 38,000 distinct CDR3 sequences, roughly 7.2% recorded once. This clonotype was detected ten times or more.

This TCR came from a woman between 50 and 59 years old with alopecia areata. Some clones in this sample may be carry-over from other donors' samples. The chain recombines TRBV7-2 with TRBJ1-5; TRBD1 matches at 8 bases. The sample consisted of whole blood, taken in connection with sensitization to the hapten diphenylcyclopropenone (DPC). CDR3 sequence reads: CASSPDRDVYQPQHF. In DNA form, the CDR3 reads TGTGCCAGCAGCCCGGACAGGGACGTGTATCAGCCCCAGCATTTT.